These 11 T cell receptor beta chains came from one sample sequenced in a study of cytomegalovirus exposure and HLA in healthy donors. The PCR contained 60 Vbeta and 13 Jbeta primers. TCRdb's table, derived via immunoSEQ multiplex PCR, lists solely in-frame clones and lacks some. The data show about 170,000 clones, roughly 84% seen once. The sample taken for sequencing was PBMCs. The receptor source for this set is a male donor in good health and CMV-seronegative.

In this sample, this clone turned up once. The CDR3: CASSPGTSNEQFF. The CDR3 DNA follows: TGTGCCAGCAGCCCGGGGACTAGCAATGAGCAGTTCTTC. The gene calls are TRBV5-4 and TRBJ2-1; 8 bases are a match to TRBD2. CDR3 length: 13 amino acids. V trimming: 4 bases; J trimming: 6 bases; junction bases outside the gene matches: 3. Germline values: CDR1 SGHNT, CDR2 YYREEE (reference sequence).

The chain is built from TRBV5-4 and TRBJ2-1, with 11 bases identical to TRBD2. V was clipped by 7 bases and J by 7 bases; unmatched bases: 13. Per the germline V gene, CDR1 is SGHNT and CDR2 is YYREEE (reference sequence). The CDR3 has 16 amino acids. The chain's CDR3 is CASQNSLAGGLNEQFF. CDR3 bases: TGTGCCAGCCAAAACTCCCTAGCGGGAGGATTGAATGAGCAGTTCTTC. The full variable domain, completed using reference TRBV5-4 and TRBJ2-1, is ETGVTQSPTHLIKTRGQQVTLRCSSQSGHNTVSWYQQALGQGPQFIFQYYREEENGRGNFPPRFSGLQFPNYSSELNVNALELDDSALYLCASQNSLAGGLNEQFFGPGTRLTVL.

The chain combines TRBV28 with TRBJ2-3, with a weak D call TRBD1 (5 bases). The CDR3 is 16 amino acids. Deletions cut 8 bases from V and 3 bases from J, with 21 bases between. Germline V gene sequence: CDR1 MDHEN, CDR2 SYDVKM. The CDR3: CASDLGQGSRTDTQYF. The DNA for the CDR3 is TGTGCCAGCGATCTTGGGCAGGGATCGAGAACAGATACGCAGTATTTT.

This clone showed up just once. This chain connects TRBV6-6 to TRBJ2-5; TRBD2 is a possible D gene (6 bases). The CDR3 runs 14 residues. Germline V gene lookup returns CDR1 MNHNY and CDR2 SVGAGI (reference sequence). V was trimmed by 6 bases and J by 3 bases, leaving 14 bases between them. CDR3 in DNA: TGTGCCAGCAGGTACCGGGACTCTGAAGAGACCCAGTACTTC. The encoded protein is CASRYRDSEETQYF.

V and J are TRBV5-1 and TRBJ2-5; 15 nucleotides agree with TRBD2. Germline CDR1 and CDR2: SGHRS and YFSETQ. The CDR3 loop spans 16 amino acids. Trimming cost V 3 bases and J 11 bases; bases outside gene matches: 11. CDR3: CASSSRTSGGAGEQYF. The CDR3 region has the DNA TGCGCCAGCAGCTCCCGGACTAGCGGGGGGGCGGGGGAGCAGTACTTC.

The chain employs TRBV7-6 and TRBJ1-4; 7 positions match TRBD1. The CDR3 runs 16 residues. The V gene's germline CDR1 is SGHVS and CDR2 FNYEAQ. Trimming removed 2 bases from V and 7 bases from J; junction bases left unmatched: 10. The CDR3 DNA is TGTGCCAGCAGCTTAAGAAAGGGGGCGCAGGGTGAAAAACTGTTTTTT. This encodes CASSLRKGAQGEKLFF.

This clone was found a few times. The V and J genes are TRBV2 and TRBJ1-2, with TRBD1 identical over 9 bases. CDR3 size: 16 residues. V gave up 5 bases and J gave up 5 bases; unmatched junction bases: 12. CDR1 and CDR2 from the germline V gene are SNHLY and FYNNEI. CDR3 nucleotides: TGTGCCAGCAGTACCCCGAGGACAGGGGATTTATATGGCTACACCTTC. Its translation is CASSTPRTGDLYGYTF. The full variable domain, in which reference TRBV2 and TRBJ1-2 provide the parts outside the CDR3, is EPEVTQTPSHQVTQMGQEVILRCVPISNHLYFYWYRQILGQKVEFLVSFYNNEISEKSEIFDDQFSVERPDGSNFTLKIRSTKLEDSAMYFCASSTPRTGDLYGYTFGSGTRLTVV.

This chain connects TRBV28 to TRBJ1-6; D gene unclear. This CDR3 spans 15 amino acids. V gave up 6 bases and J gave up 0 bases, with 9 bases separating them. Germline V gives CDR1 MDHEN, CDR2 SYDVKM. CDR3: CASSLLSSYNSPLHF. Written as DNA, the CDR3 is TGTGCCAGCAGCCTTCTAAGCTCCTATAATTCACCCCTCCACTTT.

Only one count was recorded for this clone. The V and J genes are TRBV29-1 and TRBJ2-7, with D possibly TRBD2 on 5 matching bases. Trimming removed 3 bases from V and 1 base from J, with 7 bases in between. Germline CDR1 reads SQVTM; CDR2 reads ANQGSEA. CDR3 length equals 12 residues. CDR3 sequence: CSVDRGSYEQYF. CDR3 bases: TGCAGCGTTGACAGAGGGTCCTACGAGCAGTACTTC.

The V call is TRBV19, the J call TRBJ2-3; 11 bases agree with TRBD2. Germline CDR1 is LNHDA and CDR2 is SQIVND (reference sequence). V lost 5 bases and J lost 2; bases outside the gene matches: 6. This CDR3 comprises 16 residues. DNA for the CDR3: TGTGCCAGTAGTTCCGGGACTAGCGGTAACACAGATACGCAGTATTTT. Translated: CASSSGTSGNTDTQYF.

The CDR3: CASSLDLGIPYF. The CDR3 DNA is TGTGCCAGCAGCTTGGATCTAGGCATCCCCTACTTC. This sequence joins TRBV5-4 and TRBJ2-5; D gene uncertain. V was shortened by 0 bases and J by 14 bases, with 14 bases between the two germline ends. Germline lookup yields CDR1 SGHNT and CDR2 YYREEE (reference sequence). The CDR3 covers 12 residues.